This entry concerns a single T cell receptor beta chain. This sample stems from a study of T-cell reconstitution after alpha-beta-depleted transplantation in children. Germline CDR1 and CDR2: MGHDK and SYGVNS. The V and J ends lost 3 bases and 1 base respectively, with 18 bases between them. The CDR3 consists of 17 residues. The authors prepared the TCRbeta library with unique molecular identifiers. TCRdb processed the PCR reads anew with MiXCR; each CDR3 protein has one entry. The table has about 110,000 distinct CDR3 sequences, around 10% seen once; the top ten hold 8% to 9.5%. The sample consisted of PBMCs from the stem cell graft donor, taken from the stem cell graft. The TCR comes from a human donor who donated a stem cell graft to a child with acute lymphoblastic leukemia. The chain carries TRBV25-1 and TRBJ2-5; D is uncertain. CDR3 loop: CASSDNLRGRLQETQYF. CDR3 bases: TGTGCCAGCAGTGATAACTTGCGTGGCCGCCTCCAAGAGACCCAGTACTTC.